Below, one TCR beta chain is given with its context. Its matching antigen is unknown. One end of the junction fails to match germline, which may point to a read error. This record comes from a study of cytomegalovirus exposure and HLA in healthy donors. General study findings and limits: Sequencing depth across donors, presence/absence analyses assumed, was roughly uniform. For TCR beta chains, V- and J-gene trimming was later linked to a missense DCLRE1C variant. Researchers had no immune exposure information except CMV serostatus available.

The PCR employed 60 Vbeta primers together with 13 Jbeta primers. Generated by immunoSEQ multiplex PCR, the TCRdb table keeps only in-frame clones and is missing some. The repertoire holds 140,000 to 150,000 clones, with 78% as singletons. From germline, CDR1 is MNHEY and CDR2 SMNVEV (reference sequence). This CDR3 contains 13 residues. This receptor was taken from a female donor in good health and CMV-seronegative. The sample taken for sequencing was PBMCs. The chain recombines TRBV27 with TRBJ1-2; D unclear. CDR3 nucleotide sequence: TGTGCCAGCAGTTTAAGTCCCAAATTGGGCTACCCCTTC. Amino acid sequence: CASSLSPKLGYPF.